Sequencing of this T cell receptor (beta chain) was carried out in a study of T cell responses to AZD1222 COVID-19 vaccine. With regard to this clone: Its antigen is undetermined.

Germline assignment: CDR1 SQVTM and CDR2 ANQGSEA. Trimming left V 3 bases short and J 5 bases short, with 10 bases between. The CDR3 is made up of 12 amino acids. Study-wide results and caveats: Donors, mostly white British, included more females; clonal diversity was possibly underestimated. Seropositive status at baseline applied to only five to seven AZD1222 recipients.

TCRdb keeps only in-frame clones here, not all; method: immunoSEQ multiplex PCR. The top ten clones hold around 1.2% of a sample with more than 70,000 clones, 70% to 90% of them seen once. V usage is TRBV29-1 and J usage is TRBJ1-2; D might be TRBD1 (5 bases). The TCR was taken from an adult who received the AZD1222 COVID-19 vaccine. Sequenced here: peripheral blood, sampled 28 days after the second AZD1222 dose. CDR3 residues: CSVEGLDYGYTF. The CDR3, as DNA: TGCAGCGTTGAGGGGCTGGATTATGGCTACACCTTC.